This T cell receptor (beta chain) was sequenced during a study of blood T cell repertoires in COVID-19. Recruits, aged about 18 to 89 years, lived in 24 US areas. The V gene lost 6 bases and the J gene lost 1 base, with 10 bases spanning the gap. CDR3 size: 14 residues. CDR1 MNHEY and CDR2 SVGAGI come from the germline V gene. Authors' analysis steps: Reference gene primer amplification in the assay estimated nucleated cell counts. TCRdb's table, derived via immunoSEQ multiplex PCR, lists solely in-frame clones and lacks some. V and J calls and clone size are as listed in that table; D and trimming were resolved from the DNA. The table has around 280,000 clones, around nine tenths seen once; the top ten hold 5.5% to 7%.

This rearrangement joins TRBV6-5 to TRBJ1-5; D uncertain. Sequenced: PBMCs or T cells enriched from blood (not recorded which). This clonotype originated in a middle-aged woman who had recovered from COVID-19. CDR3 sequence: CASRRDGSNQPQHF. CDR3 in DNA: TGTGCCAGCAGACGCGACGGGAGCAATCAGCCCCAGCATTTT.